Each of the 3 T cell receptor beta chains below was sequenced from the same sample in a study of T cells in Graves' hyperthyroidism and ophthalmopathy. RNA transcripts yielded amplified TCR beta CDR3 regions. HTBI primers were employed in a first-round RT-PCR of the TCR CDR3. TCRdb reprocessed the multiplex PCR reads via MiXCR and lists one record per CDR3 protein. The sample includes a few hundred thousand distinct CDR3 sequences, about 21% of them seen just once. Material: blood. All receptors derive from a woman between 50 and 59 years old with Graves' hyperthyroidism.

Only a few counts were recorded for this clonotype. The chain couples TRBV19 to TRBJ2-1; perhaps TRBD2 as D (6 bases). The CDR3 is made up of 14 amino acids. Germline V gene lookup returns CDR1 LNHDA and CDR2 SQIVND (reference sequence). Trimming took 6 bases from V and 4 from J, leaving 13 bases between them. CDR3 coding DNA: TGTGCCAGTAGAGAGCGGGCGGATTACAATGAGCAGTTCTTC. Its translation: CASRERADYNEQFF.

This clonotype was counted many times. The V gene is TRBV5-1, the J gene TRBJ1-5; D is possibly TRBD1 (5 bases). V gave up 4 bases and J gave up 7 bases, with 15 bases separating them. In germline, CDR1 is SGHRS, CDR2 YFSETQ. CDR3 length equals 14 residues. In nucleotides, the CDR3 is TGCGCCAGCAGCGCCGGGGGGGAGAGACAGCCCCAGCATTTT. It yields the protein CASSAGGERQPQHF.

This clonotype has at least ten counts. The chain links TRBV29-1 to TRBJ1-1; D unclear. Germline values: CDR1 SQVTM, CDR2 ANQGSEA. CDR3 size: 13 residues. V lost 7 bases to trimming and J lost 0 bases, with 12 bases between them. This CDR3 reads CSGRRRMNTEAFF. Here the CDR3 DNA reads TGCAGCGGCCGGCGCAGAATGAACACTGAAGCTTTCTTT. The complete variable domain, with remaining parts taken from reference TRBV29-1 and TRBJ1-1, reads SAVISQKPSRDICQRGTSLTIQCQVDSQVTMMFWYRQQPGQSLTLIATANQGSEATYESGFVIDKFPISRPNLTFSTLTVSNMSPEDSSIYLCSGRRRMNTEAFFGQGTRLTVV.